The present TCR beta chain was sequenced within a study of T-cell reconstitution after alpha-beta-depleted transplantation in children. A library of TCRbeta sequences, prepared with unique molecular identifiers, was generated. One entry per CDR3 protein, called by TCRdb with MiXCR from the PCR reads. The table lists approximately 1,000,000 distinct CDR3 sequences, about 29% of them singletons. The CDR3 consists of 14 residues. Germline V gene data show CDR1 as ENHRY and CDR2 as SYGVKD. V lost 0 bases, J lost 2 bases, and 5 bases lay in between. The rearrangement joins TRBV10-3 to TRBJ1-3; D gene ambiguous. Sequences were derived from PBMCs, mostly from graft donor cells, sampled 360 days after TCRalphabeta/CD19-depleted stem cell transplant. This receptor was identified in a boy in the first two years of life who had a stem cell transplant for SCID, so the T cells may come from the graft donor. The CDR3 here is CAISESSPGNTIYF. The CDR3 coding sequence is TGTGCCATCAGTGAGTCGTCCCCTGGAAACACCATATATTTT.